This entry features one T cell receptor (beta chain) sequence. Its antigen target is currently unknown. Per-base quality was not reported, and no clone a single base away is much larger than it. As encoded in the germline V gene, CDR1 is SGHVS while CDR2 is FQNEAQ. The CDR3 covers 19 residues, taking in both the cysteine and the phenylalanine. The DNA shown is the 57-base CDR3, in frame from base 1. The junction carries 31 bases between V and J, which are trimmed by 5 bases and 5 bases respectively. The data originate from a study of shared clonotypes between healthy human individuals (dated by TCRdb to the early 2020s). With regard to the full study: The cohort included three men and a couple of women between 18 and 49 years of age. For each donor, CD4 naive and CD4 memory were each run on three plates, CD8 naive on two plates, and CD8 memory on one plate. To estimate repertoire size and how much clonotypes are shared between individuals, the study performed deep sequencing of blood TCR repertoires from roughly five healthy adults. To increase sequencing depth and limit assay-specific biases, different laboratories used diverse techniques to prepare libraries and sequence TCR repertoires. Between about 0.8 and 9.5 billion PBMCs per donor were obtained by leukapheresis. Overall results and qualifications from the work: Across a few donors, roughly 5.1% of naive CD4, roughly 3.5% of naive CD8, 2.3% of memory CD4, and about 0.44% of memory CD8 clonotypes were shared. Clonotypes shared by all four sorted-subset donors showed higher generation probabilities than non-shared clonotypes. Sampling was limited to blood, and TCR repertoires in tissue likely differ from TCR repertoires in blood. Because the study included a small number of donors, the genetic and exposure-history diversity represented was limited. Even with the large sequencing depth, rarefaction of the sorted-subset datasets indicated that sequencing was incomplete. Larger estimated clonotype richness was generally found for naive subsets than for memory subsets. Pairwise subsampling indicated that sequencing depth was expected to affect the degree of clonotype sharing among donors.

The donors were healthy, HIV-negative adults who had no recently reported acute infections or vaccinations. All donors were Caucasian adults living in Nashville, Tennessee, USA. CD4+ T cells were enriched by magnetic negative selection, after which naive cells were positively selected on CD45RA and the negative fraction was taken as the memory subset. Blood was collected by leukapheresis, and PBMCs were isolated by Ficoll-Histopaque density gradient centrifugation and then cryopreserved in liquid nitrogen vapor phase. Purity and quantity of every magnetically sorted T cell population were checked by analytical flow cytometry. Genomic DNA was isolated from every sorted fraction and measured by UV absorbance on a Nanodrop 2000c. TCR CDR3 regions were amplified from genomic DNA by multiplex PCR using the deep immunoSEQ assay. Extracted genomic DNA from each cell subset was spread evenly across all wells of several immunoSEQ 96-well plates, with each plate serving as a replicate. For sorted subsets, around 200 ng genomic DNA, equal to tens of thousands of T cell genomes, was loaded into each replicate PCR. Purified libraries were measured with a Qubit 3.0 fluorometer, size-checked on a Bioanalyzer 2100, and measured again with the KAPA Library Quantification kit. A separate single-read 150-cycle Illumina NextSeq 550 flow cell was used to sequence each immunoSEQ 96-well plate. In the original analysis: The immunoSEQ output contained only junctional sequences without quality scores, so filtering could not match that applied to full-length reads. To assign V/J genes and CDR3, sequences were annotated against IMGT germline references using PyIR, a Python wrapper for IgBLAST v1.9. Reads were removed for weak V/J assignments (E-value above 1e-6), missing CDR3, stop codons, out-of-frame junctions, or ambiguous translated residues. V3J clonotypes were defined by identical inferred V gene, J gene, and CDR3 amino acid sequence. Percentage overlap between repertoires was calculated by dividing the number of shared unique clonotypes by the size of the smaller repertoire. RTK rarefaction, the Chao1 estimator, and Recon v2.1 estimates of unobserved clonotypes were used to assess repertoire richness. Generation probabilities were computed with OLGA for all TCRbeta clonotypes obtained by the gDNA method from a few donors. Sourced from immuneACCESS, this table was stored by TCRdb with only in-frame sequences that have V and J called. A share of the clones is absent; for the studies checked, an unresolved V gene accounts for under half, and the remainder has no known explanation. That table is the source of V, J and clone size, and D and trimming were worked out from the DNA. The sample table contains 550,000 to 700,000 clones; only one count was recorded for approximately 73% of them. The ten largest clones represent around 2% of the sample.

The clonotype originates from a woman in her twenties or thirties in good health. Source material: memory CD4+ T cells sorted from blood. Read against the paper, the sample's cell subset or site label means: CD45RA-negative fraction. The chain is encoded by TRBV7-8 joined to TRBJ2-7, with an unclear D gene assignment. In nucleotides, the sequence is TGTGCCAGCAGCCCCCGGGTCACCCGTATTTCTAAACCAATAAACGAGCAGTACTTC. This yields the protein CASSPRVTRISKPINEQYF.